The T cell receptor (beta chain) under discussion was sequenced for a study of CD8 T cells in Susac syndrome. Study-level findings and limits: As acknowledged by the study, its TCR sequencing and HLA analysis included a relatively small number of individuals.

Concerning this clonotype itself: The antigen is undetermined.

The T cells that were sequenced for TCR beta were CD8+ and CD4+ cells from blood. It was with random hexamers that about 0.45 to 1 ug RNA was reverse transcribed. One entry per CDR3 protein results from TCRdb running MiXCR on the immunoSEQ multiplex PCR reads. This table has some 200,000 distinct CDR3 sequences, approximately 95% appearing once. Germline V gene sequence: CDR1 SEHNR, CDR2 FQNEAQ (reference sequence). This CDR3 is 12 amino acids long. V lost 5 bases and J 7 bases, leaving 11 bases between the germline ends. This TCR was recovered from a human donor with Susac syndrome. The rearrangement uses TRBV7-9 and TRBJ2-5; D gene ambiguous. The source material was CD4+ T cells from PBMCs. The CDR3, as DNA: TGTGCCAGCAGCCCTGAAAGTGGGACCCAGTACTTC. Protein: CASSPESGTQYF.